This T cell receptor beta chain comes out of a study of beta chain features in type 1 diabetes. Overall study: Patients were similar to healthy donors in age and gender (as well as in cell yields).

Expressed TCRB transcripts were sequenced after all isolated RNA was converted to cDNA. Here immunoSEQ multiplex PCR was the method, and the copy in TCRdb shows in-frame clones only, minus some. The sample lists about 230,000 clones; more than 15% were seen once. The V end was cut by 2 bases, the J end by 0 bases, with 2 bases between. This CDR3 has 13 amino acids. Germline CDR1 is SGHVS and CDR2 is FQNEAQ. Overall study findings and caveats: A possible short-template PCR bias applies equally to patients and controls. Naive, central memory and Treg TCRB repertoires seemed to resemble each other more closely in patients than they did in healthy donors. Within each of all four CD4+ subsets, Type 1 diabetes patients had TCRB CDR3s that were moderately but significantly shorter.

In regard to this clone: Its antigen is unknown.

The clonotype originates from a man aged 25 to 40 with type 1 diabetes. Source material: naive CD4+ T cells from blood. The V call is TRBV7-8, the J call TRBJ1-3; D not certain. This CDR3 is CASSLSSGNTIYF. The DNA of the CDR3 is TGTGCCAGCAGCTTATCCTCTGGAAACACCATATATTTT. Together with reference TRBV7-8 and TRBJ1-3, the CDR3 gives the full variable domain: GAGVSQSPRYKVAKRGQDVALRCDPISGHVSLFWYQQALGQGPEFLTYFQNEAQLDKSGLPSDRFFAERPEGSVSTLKIQRTQQEDSAVYLCASSLSSGNTIYFGEGSWLTVV.